The next 13 T cell receptor beta chains were all read from a single sample in a study of beta chain features in type 1 diabetes. Their cognate antigens are unknown. Sequenced material consisted of expressed TCRB transcripts (all of the isolated RNA was reverse transcribed). Clones were read by immunoSEQ multiplex PCR, and TCRdb kept only the in-frame ones, dropping some. Among about 160,000 clones listed, almost 8% were seen once. The study, taken as a whole, reports: Moderately but significantly shorter TCRB CDR3s were found in Type 1 diabetes patients in all four CD4+ subsets.

Source material: central memory CD4+ T cells from blood. These TCRs come from a man in his late teens or twenties with type 1 diabetes.

CDR3 DNA: TGTGCCAGCAGCTTTCAAAACAACGAGCAGTACTTC. Its translation is CASSFQNNEQYF. The chain uses TRBV5-6 and TRBJ2-7; the D is unclear. This CDR3 has 12 residues. Trimming took off 2 bases at V and 5 bases at J, with 8 bases between the two ends. The germline CDR1 and CDR2 sequences are SGHDT and YYEEEE.

The rearrangement joins TRBV2 to TRBJ2-3, with a weak D call TRBD2 (5 bases). Trimming pared 6 bases from V and 4 bases from J, leaving 8 bases between. There are 12 residues in the CDR3. Germline V gene data show CDR1 as SNHLY and CDR2 as FYNNEI. This CDR3 is CASSLAADTQYF. In DNA form, the CDR3 reads TGTGCCAGCAGCCTAGCCGCAGATACGCAGTATTTT.

This clone was found a few times. The chain is built from TRBV2 and TRBJ1-5; possibly TRBD1 for D (5 bases). Trimming shortened V by 8 bases and J by 6 bases, and 11 bases separated the two germline ends. Looked up from germline, CDR1 is SNHLY and CDR2 is FYNNEI. The CDR3 consists of 12 residues. CDR3 DNA: TGTGCCAGCGCAGGGAAGGGTCAGCCCCAGCATTTT. Its protein product is CASAGKGQPQHF. The full variable domain, in which reference TRBV2 and TRBJ1-5 provide the parts outside the CDR3, is EPEVTQTPSHQVTQMGQEVILRCVPISNHLYFYWYRQILGQKVEFLVSFYNNEISEKSEIFDDQFSVERPDGSNFTLKIRSTKLEDSAMYFCASAGKGQPQHFGDGTRLSIL.

This clone has only a few counts. The rearrangement uses TRBV30 and TRBJ1-1; 9 bases align to TRBD1. With V trimmed by 5 bases and J by 5 bases, 15 bases remained unmatched. Germline CDR1 GTSNPN, CDR2 SVGIG (reference sequence). This CDR3 has 16 amino acids. DNA for the CDR3: TGTGCCTGGGGAGGGGGACAGGGAAGGGGGATGACTGAAGCTTTCTTT. Protein: CAWGGGQGRGMTEAFF.

On this clone itself: One end of the junction varies from germline; a read error may be responsible. V and J are TRBV5-4 and TRBJ2-3, with a tentative D call TRBD2 (5 bases). The germline V gene has CDR1 SGHNT and CDR2 YYREEE (reference sequence). The CDR3 spans 14 residues. The CDR3 nucleotides are TGCGCCAGCAGCCAAGGACTTGGCACAGATACGCAGTATTTT. Protein: CASSQGLGTDTQYF.

The J gene is TRBJ2-1, the V gene TRBV7-7, with D maybe TRBD1 (5 bases). The CDR3 sequence is 15 residues long. The V gene lost 1 base and the J gene lost 3 bases, with 10 bases spanning the gap. In germline, CDR1 is SSHAT, CDR2 FNYEAQ (reference sequence). The CDR3 nucleotides are TGTGCCAGCAGCTTAGACGACAGAGACTACAATGAGCAGTTCTTC. This translates into CASSLDDRDYNEQFF.

In its sample, this clone was seen a few times. The chain couples TRBV29-1 to TRBJ2-7; 11 nucleotides agree with TRBD2. The V and J ends lost 7 bases and 3 bases, in that order; junction bases with no gene match: 8. The germline V gene encodes CDR1 SQVTM and CDR2 ANQGSEA. The CDR3 is 14 residues long. CDR3 DNA: TGCAGCGCCTCCGGGACTAGCGGAATCTACGAGCAGTACTTC. Amino acid sequence: CSASGTSGIYEQYF.

This clone was seen only a few times. The V call is TRBV20-1, the J call TRBJ1-1; the D gene is possibly TRBD1 (5 bases). The CDR3 extends over 11 amino acids. Germline CDR1 DFQATT, CDR2 SNEGSKA (reference sequence). Trimming stripped 8 bases from V and 5 bases from J, with 12 bases between. The DNA of the CDR3 is TGCAGTAGGTGGGGCAATACTGAAGCTTTCTTT. It encodes CSRWGNTEAFF.

The CDR3 DNA reads TGTGCCAGCAGCCTCGGGGGTAACAACTATGGCTACACCTTC. It yields the protein CASSLGGNNYGYTF. V usage is TRBV7-2 and J usage is TRBJ1-2; D is possibly TRBD1 (5 bases). Looked up from germline, CDR1 is SGHTA and CDR2 is FQGNSA. This CDR3 is 14 amino acids long. V lost 5 bases and J lost 2, with 12 bases in between.

The rearrangement links TRBV30 to TRBJ2-3; 9 nucleotides agree with TRBD2. The germline CDR1 and CDR2 sequences are GTSNPN and SVGIG (reference sequence). The CDR3 contains 13 residues. After removal of 4 bases from V and 6 bases from J, the junction contained 5 bases not matched to a gene. CDR3 protein: CAWIKREVDTQYF. The CDR3 DNA sequence: TGTGCCTGGATAAAGCGGGAGGTGGATACGCAGTATTTT.

This rearrangement joins TRBV25-1 to TRBJ2-3; D possibly corresponds to TRBD1 (6 bases). This CDR3 comprises 16 residues. The V gene lost 2 bases and the J gene lost 4 bases, with 16 bases spanning the gap. Germline-derived CDR1 and CDR2 are MGHDK and SYGVNS. CDR3 bases: TGTGCCAGCAGTGAACTTCTTCAGGGGCATGCAGATACGCAGTATTTT. Translated: CASSELLQGHADTQYF.

The chain employs TRBV5-4 and TRBJ2-5; 7 positions agree with TRBD1. The trim removed 0 bases at V and 0 bases at J, leaving 8 bases unmatched. Looked up from germline, CDR1 is SGHNT and CDR2 is YYREEE (reference sequence). The CDR3 sequence is 17 residues long. The DNA of the CDR3 is TGTGCCAGCAGCTTGGCCTCTTCGACAGGGAACCAAGAGACCCAGTACTTC. Protein product: CASSLASSTGNQETQYF.

The V call is TRBV5-1, the J call TRBJ2-5, with TRBD1 matching over 8 bases. Germline V lookup: CDR1 SGHRS, CDR2 YFSETQ. The CDR3 spans 15 residues. Losses at the gene ends were 1 base for V and 4 bases for J; bases not matched to a gene: 6. As DNA, the CDR3 is TGCGCCAGCAGCTTGCTAGGACAGGGTGGAGAGACCCAGTACTTC. Translating gives CASSLLGQGGETQYF.